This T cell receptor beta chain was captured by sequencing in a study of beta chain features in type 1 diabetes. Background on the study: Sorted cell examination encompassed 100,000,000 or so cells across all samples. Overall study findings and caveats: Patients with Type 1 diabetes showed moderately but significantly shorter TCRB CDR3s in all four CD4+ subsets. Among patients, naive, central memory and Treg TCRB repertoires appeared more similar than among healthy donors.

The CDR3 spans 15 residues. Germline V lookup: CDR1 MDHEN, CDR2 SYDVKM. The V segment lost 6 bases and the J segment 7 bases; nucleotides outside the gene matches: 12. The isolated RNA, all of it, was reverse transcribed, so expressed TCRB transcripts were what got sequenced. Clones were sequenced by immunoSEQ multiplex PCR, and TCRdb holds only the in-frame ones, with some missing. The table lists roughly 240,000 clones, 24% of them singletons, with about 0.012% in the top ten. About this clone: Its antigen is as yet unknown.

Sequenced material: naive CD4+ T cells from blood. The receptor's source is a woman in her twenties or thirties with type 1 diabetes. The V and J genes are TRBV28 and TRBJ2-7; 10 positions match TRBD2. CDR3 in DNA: TGTGCCAGCAGGGGAGCGGGAGGGCCCTCAAGGGAGCAGTACTTC. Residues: CASRGAGGPSREQYF.